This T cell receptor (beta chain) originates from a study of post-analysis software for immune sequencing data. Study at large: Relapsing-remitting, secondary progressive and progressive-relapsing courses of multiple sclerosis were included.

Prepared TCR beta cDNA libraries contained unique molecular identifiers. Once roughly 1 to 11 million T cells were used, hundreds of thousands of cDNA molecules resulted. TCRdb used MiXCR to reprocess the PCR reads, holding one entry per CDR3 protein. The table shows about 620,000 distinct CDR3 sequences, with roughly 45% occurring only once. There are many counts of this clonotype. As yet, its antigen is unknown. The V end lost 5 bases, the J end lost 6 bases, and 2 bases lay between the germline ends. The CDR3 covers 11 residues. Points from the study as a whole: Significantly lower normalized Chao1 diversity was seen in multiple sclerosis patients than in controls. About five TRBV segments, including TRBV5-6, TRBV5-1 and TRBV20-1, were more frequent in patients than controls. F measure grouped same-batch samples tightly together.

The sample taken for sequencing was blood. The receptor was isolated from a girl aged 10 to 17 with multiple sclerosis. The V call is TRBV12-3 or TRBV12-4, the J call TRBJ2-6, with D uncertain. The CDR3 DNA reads TGTGCCAGCAGTCAGGCCAACGTCCTGACTTTC. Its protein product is CASSQANVLTF.